The 7 T cell receptor beta chains below come from one sample, sequenced in a study of blood T cell repertoires in COVID-19. The assay was immunoSEQ multiplex PCR, and TCRdb's table has in-frame clones only and misses some. The sample holds a few hundred thousand clones, under 90% seen once. The specimen sequenced was PBMCs or T cells enriched from blood (not recorded which). Receptor source: an older woman who had recovered from COVID-19.

This rearrangement joins TRBV24-1 to TRBJ1-4; weak D call: TRBD1 (5 bases). The CDR3 is 13 residues long. Germline V lookup: CDR1 KGHDR, CDR2 SFDVKD. Trimming took off 9 bases at V and 6 bases at J, with 13 bases between the two ends. The CDR3 region is CATPPGGYEKLFF. CDR3 DNA sequence: TGTGCCACCCCTCCTGGGGGGTATGAAAAACTGTTTTTT.

The chain uses TRBV12-3 or TRBV12-4 and TRBJ1-2; D is ambiguous. V was pared by 4 bases and J by 8 bases, with 8 bases between. CDR3 length equals 11 residues. CDR3 loop: CASSSLSGYTF. The CDR3 DNA sequence: TGTGCCAGCAGTTCCCTGTCGGGCTACACCTTC.

The CDR3 loop is CASSEMGGNQPQHF. The CDR3 nucleotides read TGTGCCAGCAGTGAAATGGGGGGGAATCAGCCCCAGCATTTT. The chain is built from TRBV2 and TRBJ1-5; TRBD1 is a possible D gene (5 bases). CDR3 length: 14 residues. Germline loops: CDR1 SNHLY, CDR2 FYNNEI. The germline V and J ends were trimmed by 2 bases and 4 bases, with 9 bases remaining between them.

The CDR3 DNA reads TGTGCCAGCAGCTTAACAGCTGTAGAGACCCAGTACTTC. Its translation: CASSLTAVETQYF. The chain uses TRBV7-9 and TRBJ2-5; no firm D call. Germline CDR1 reads SEHNR; CDR2 reads FQNEAQ (reference sequence). The CDR3 sequence is 13 residues long. The ends were cut back, 2 bases at V and 4 bases at J, with 8 bases in the middle.

The J gene is TRBJ2-7, the V gene TRBV19, with 7 bases matching TRBD2. CDR1 and CDR2 (germline): LNHDA, SQIVND (reference sequence). V lost 4 bases and J lost 3; bases outside the gene matches: 6. CDR3 length: 14 residues. In DNA form, the CDR3 reads TGTGCCAGTAGTAATGGGGAGGGAGGCTACGAGCAGTACTTC. Translation gives CASSNGEGGYEQYF. The variable domain in full, completed from reference TRBV19 and TRBJ2-7, reads DGGITQSPKYLFRKEGQNVTLSCEQNLNHDAMYWYRQDPGQGLRLIYYSQIVNDFQKGDIAEGYSVSREKKESFPLTVTSAQKNPTAFYLCASSNGEGGYEQYFGPGTRLTVT.

V is TRBV18 and J is TRBJ1-4; 10 nucleotides match TRBD1. Germline lookup yields CDR1 KGHSH and CDR2 LQKENI. With 3 bases clipped from V and 8 bases from J, the junction kept 9 bases outside the gene matches. There are 16 residues in the CDR3. The chain's CDR3 is CASSPTRQGADEKLFF. CDR3 in DNA: TGTGCCAGCTCACCTACTAGACAGGGGGCGGACGAAAAACTGTTTTTT.

This clone was observed a few times. This rearrangement joins TRBV27 to TRBJ1-2; D ambiguous. Germline CDR1 and CDR2: MNHEY and SMNVEV (reference sequence). CDR3 length: 14 residues. Trimming cost V 4 bases and J 0 bases, with 9 bases left between them. This chain's CDR3 is CASSWRESNYGYTF. DNA for the CDR3: TGTGCCAGCAGTTGGAGGGAATCTAACTATGGCTACACCTTC.